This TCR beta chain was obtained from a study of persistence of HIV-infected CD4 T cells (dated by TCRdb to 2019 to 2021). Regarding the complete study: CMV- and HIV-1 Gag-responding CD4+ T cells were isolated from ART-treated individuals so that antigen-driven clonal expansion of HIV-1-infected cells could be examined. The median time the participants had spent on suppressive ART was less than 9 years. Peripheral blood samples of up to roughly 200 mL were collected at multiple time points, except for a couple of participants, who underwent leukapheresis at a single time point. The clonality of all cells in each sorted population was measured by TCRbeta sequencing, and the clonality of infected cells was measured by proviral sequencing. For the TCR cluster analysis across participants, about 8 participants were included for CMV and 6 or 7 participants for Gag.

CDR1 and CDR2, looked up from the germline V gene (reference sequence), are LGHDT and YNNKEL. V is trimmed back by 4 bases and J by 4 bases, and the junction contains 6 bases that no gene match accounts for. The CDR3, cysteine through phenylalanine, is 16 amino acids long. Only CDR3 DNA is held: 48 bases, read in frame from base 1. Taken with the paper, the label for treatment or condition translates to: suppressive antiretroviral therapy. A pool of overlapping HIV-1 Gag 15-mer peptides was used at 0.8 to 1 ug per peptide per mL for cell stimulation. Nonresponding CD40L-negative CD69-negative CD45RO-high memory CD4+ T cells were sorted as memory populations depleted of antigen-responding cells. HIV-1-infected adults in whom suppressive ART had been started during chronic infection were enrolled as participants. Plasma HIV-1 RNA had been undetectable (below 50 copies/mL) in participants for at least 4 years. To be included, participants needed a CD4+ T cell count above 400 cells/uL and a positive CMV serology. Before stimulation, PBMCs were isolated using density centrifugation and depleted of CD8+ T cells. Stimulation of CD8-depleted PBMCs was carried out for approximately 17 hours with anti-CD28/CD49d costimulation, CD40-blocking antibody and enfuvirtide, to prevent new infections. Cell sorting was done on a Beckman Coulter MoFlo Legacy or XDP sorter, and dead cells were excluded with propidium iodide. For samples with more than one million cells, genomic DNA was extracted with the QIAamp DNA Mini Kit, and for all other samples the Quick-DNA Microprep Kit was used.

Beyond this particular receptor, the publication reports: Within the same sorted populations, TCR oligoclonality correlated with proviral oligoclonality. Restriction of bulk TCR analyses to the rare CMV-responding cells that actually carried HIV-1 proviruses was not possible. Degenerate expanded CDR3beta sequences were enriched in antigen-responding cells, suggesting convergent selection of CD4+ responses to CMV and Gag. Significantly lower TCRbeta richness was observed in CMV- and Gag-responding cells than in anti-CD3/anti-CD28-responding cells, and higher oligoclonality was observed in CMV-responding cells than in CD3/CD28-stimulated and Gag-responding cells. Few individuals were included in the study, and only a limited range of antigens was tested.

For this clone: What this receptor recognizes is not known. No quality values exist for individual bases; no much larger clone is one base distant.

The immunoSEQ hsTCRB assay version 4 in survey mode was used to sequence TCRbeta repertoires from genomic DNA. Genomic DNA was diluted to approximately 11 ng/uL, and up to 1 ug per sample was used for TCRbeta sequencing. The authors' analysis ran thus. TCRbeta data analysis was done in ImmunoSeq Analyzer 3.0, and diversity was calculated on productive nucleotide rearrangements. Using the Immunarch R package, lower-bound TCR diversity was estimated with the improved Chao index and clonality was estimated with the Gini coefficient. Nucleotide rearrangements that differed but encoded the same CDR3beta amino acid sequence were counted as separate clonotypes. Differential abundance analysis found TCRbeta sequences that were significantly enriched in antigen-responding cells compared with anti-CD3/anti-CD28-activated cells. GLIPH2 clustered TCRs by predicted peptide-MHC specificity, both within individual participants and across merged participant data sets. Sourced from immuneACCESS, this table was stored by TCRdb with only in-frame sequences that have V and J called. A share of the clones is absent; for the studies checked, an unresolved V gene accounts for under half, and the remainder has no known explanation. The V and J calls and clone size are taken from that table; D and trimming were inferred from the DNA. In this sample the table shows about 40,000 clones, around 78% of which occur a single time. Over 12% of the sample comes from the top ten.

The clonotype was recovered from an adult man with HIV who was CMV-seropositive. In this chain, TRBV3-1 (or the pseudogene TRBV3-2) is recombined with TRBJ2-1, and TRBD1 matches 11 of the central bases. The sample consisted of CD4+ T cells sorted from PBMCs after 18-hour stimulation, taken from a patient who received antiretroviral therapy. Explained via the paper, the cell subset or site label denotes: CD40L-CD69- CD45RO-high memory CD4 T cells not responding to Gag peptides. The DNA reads TGTGCCAGCAGCCCAACCGGGACAGGGGGATACAATGAGCAGTTCTTC. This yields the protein CASSPTGTGGYNEQFF.